This T cell receptor (beta chain) stems from a study of spatial heterogeneity in lung cancer (dated by TCRdb to between 2018 and 2020). The study in broad terms: Beta-chain transcripts were consistently detected in greater numbers than alpha-chain transcripts, which likely reflects a higher abundance of beta-chain transcripts. In tumor regions, TCR transcript counts showed a strong correlation with a T cell transcriptional module score from matched bulk RNA-seq. In the raw uncorrected reads, each unique combination of TCR and UMI appeared more than ten times on average. In non-small cell lung cancer, the study quantitatively compared TCR alpha and beta repertoires across several tumor regions, matched nontumor lung, and blood. TCR repertoire features were related to nonsynonymous mutation counts determined by whole-exome sequencing of tumor tissue. Both alpha and beta chains were TCR-sequenced in samples taken at surgery, namely 220 tumor regions, fewer than 80 matched nontumor lung samples and about 58 PBMC samples. Results the study describes overall, beyond this receptor: Counts of ubiquitous and regional expanded TCRs correlated with counts of ubiquitous and regional nonsynonymous mutations, respectively. The number of expanded intratumoral alpha and beta TCRs correlated with the tumor nonsynonymous mutation count. TCR-seq coverage of tumor T cells was estimated to be only roughly 7% for alpha chains and roughly 14% for beta chains. Confirming at a functional level the hypothesis that regional TCRs recognize regional mutations was considered to require additional single-cell paired TCR alpha and beta sequencing.

This clonotype is considered medium-sized (0.01 to 0.1%). No antigen is known for it. Qualities for individual bases were not recorded, and no much larger clone is one base off. The time point label on this specimen signifies: sample taken at primary tumor resection. Donors were 72 patients with early-stage, untreated non-small cell lung cancer from the lung TRACERx cohort. Without any cell sorting, TCR sequencing was performed on whole RNA extracted either from tumor and nontumor lung tissue or from cryopreserved PBMC samples. Patients were selected for TCR sequencing only if sufficient RNA was available from at least two tumor regions. Tumor and adjacent nontumor lung specimens were reviewed by a lung pathologist before selection. Libraries were prepared through 5' RACE. Sequencing was performed on a NextSeq 500. In the TCR library protocol, a unique molecular identifier was attached to each TCR cDNA molecule so that PCR and sequencing errors could be corrected. The study's processing was this. TCR identification, UMI-based error correction and CDR3 extraction were performed with Decombinator tools. TCRs above a frequency of 2 per 1,000, corresponding to the top 1% of the tumor frequency distribution, were defined as expanded. Expanded tumor TCRs statistically deemed absent (corrected P<0.05) from at least one tumor region were classed as regional, and all other expanded tumor TCRs were classed as ubiquitous. Each repertoire was subsampled 100 times to 5,000 TCRs, after which Renyi diversity was computed with the R vegan package. To build CDR3 similarity networks, amino acid triplet string-kernel similarity was used, and CDR3s were connected when their pairwise similarity was above 0.82. TCRdb reprocessed the public reads (quality trimming at Q25 with fastp, clone calling with MiXCR) and kept in-frame beta chains. Each entry merges the rows of one CDR3 protein and shows their most common DNA and genes. Here the V and J calls rest on TCRdb's processing, not on the authors' analysis. A total of 4,000 or so distinct CDR3 sequences appear in this sample, approximately 8.3% of them only once. The top ten hold about an eighth of the sample.

The junction shows trimming of 1 base on V and 9 bases on J, plus 13 bases between the germline ends. Via the germline V gene, CDR1 is MDHEN and CDR2 SYDVKM. The CDR3 runs 14 residues from the cysteine to the phenylalanine. The CDR3 DNA has 42 bases and is translated from base 1. The receptor was derived from a male donor with early-stage non-small cell lung cancer. The input for sequencing was lung tumor tissue, taken at surgery. The chain was built from TRBV28 and TRBJ1-5, with a tentative D gene TRBD1 over 6 matching bases. The DNA reads TGTGCCAGCAGTTTATCCGGACAGTCCACGCCCCAGCATTTT. This gives the protein CASSLSGQSTPQHF. With the rest looked up from the reference TRBV28 and TRBJ1-5 genes rather than sequenced, the full variable domain is DVKVTQSSRYLVKRTGEKVFLECVQDMDHENMFWYRQDPGLGLRLIYFSYDVKMKEKGDIPEGYSVSREKKERFSLILESASTNQTSMYLCASSLSGQSTPQHFGDGTRLSIL.